One sample yielded the 26 T cell receptor beta chains listed below, sequenced in a study of T cells in Graves' hyperthyroidism and ophthalmopathy (dated by TCRdb to the late 2010s). Libraries were made using multiplex PCR. Data came from an Illumina HiSeq 2000. The TCR beta CDR3 regions were amplified from RNA transcripts. For the first round of RT-PCR on the TCR CDR3, the HTBI primer set was used together with the Qiagen OneStep RT-PCR kit. TCRdb ran its own pipeline on the public reads, namely fastp trimming at Q25 and MiXCR clone calling, and kept in-frame beta chains. Identical CDR3 protein sequences are pooled into one entry, listed with their most common genes and DNA. Recorded for this sample are around 500,000 distinct CDR3 sequences; around an eighth of them occurred a single time. The ten largest make up 15% to 20% of the sample. Sequenced input: blood. These receptors were collected from a woman under 30 with Graves' hyperthyroidism.

This clonotype came up many times. This chain links TRBV9 with TRBJ1-1; no reliable D call. With 2 bases removed from V and 6 bases from J, the gap between germline ends came to 11 bases. The CDR3 is made up of 13 amino acids. The germline V gene has CDR1 SGDLS and CDR2 YYNGEE. The CDR3 sequence is CASSVGGGSEAFF. In DNA form, the CDR3 reads TGTGCCAGCAGCGTGGGCGGAGGGTCTGAAGCTTTCTTT.

In its sample, this clonotype was seen many times. The rearrangement uses TRBV29-1 and TRBJ1-1; D gene uncertain. The CDR3 runs 15 residues. CDR1 is SQVTM and CDR2 is ANQGSEA in the germline V gene. V dropped 5 bases and J dropped 2 bases, with 18 bases sitting between them. CDR3 amino acids: CSVIPVYSSNTEAFF. The CDR3 DNA reads TGCAGCGTTATCCCCGTTTATAGCTCCAACACTGAAGCTTTCTTT. Looking up the rest from reference TRBV29-1 and TRBJ1-1 gives the full variable domain: SAVISQKPSRDICQRGTSLTIQCQVDSQVTMMFWYRQQPGQSLTLIATANQGSEATYESGFVIDKFPISRPNLTFSTLTVSNMSPEDSSIYLCSVIPVYSSNTEAFFGQGTRLTVV.

In its sample, this clonotype was seen a few times. The chain is built from TRBV10-3 and TRBJ2-5; D could derive from TRBD1 or TRBD2 (5 bases each). With 10 bases removed from V and 7 bases from J, the gap between germline ends came to 16 bases. The germline V gene encodes CDR1 ENHRY and CDR2 SYGVKD. This CDR3 contains 12 residues. The DNA of the CDR3 is TGTGCCACCGCTACGAGTGGGGGGACCCAGTACTTC. Its protein is CATATSGGTQYF.

A remark on this clonotype: One base away lies a much larger clone, so this may be a sequencing read error. J is TRBJ2-7 and V is TRBV13; 10 bases line up with TRBD2. The CDR3 spans 14 residues. CDR1 and CDR2 from the germline V gene are PRHDT and FYEKMQ (reference sequence). DNA for the CDR3: TGTGCCTGCAGCTCCACTAGCGGGGTCTACGAGCAGTACGTC. Translated: CACSSTSGVYEQYV.

This clonotype was observed at least ten times. The J gene is TRBJ1-6, the V gene TRBV3-1, with a weak D call TRBD1 (5 bases). CDR1 LGHDT and CDR2 YNNKEL come from the germline V gene (reference sequence). Trimming stripped 6 bases from V and 5 bases from J, with 14 bases between. The CDR3 extends over 15 amino acids. Here the CDR3 DNA reads TGTGCCAGCAGTATCCGGGGCCGGAATAATTCACCCCTCCACTTT. Translating it yields CASSIRGRNNSPLHF. The variable domain in full, completed from reference TRBV3-1 and TRBJ1-6, reads DTAVSQTPKYLVTQMGNDKSIKCEQNLGHDTMYWYKQDSKKFLKIMFSYNNKELIINETVPNRFSPKSPDKAHLNLHINSLELGDSAVYFCASSIRGRNNSPLHFGNGTRLTVT.

CDR3 region: CATSDWGGKAFF. As DNA, the CDR3 is TGTGCCACCAGTGATTGGGGGGGGAAAGCTTTCTTT. This chain links TRBV24-1 with TRBJ1-1; perhaps TRBD1 as D (5 bases). Germline CDR1 and CDR2: KGHDR and SFDVKD. The germline V and J ends were trimmed by 2 bases and 9 bases, with 9 bases remaining between them. The CDR3 totals 12 residues.

This clonotype was recorded at least ten times. The CDR3 DNA follows: TGTGCCAGCAGCTGGCGGAGGAGCAGCAATCAGCCCCAGCATTTT. Translation gives CASSWRRSSNQPQHF. This chain uses TRBV2 with TRBJ1-5; D remains ambiguous. This CDR3 has 15 amino acids. The germline V and J ends were trimmed by 6 bases and 1 base, with 13 bases remaining between them. The germline CDR1 and CDR2 sequences are SNHLY and FYNNEI.

In this sample, this clonotype turned up many times. V is TRBV11-2 and J is TRBJ1-6; 8 nucleotides match TRBD1. Trimming cost V 2 bases and J 7 bases; bases outside gene matches: 4. The germline V gene encodes CDR1 SGHAT and CDR2 FQNNGV. The CDR3 has 15 amino acids. The CDR3 DNA reads as TGTGCCAGCAGCTTAAACCCAGGGGGCAATTCACCCCTCCACTTT. It translates to CASSLNPGGNSPLHF.

This clonotype was recorded many times. The genes are TRBV28 and TRBJ2-7, with D possibly called TRBD1 or TRBD2 (5 bases each). Germline CDR1 reads MDHEN; CDR2 reads SYDVKM. This CDR3 is 13 amino acids long. V lost 7 bases to trimming and J lost 6 bases, with 16 bases between them. CDR3 in DNA: TGTGCCAGCACCCTACCCGGGGCTTTCGAGCAGTACTTC. This gives the protein CASTLPGAFEQYF.

The rearrangement links TRBV2 to TRBJ2-1, with 12 bases lining up with TRBD2. CDR3 length: 15 residues. Looked up from germline, CDR1 is SNHLY and CDR2 is FYNNEI. V dropped 6 bases and J dropped 6; count of bases not matched to a gene: 6. The CDR3 spells CASRGPSGRANEQFF. The CDR3 DNA reads as TGTGCCAGCAGGGGACCTAGCGGGAGGGCCAATGAGCAGTTCTTC.

This clonotype was observed a handful of times. V is TRBV5-1 and J is TRBJ2-1; TRBD1 matches at 7 bases. Germline V gives CDR1 SGHRS, CDR2 YFSETQ. V was pared by 0 bases and J by 4 bases, with 7 bases of the junction left unmatched. This CDR3 is 16 amino acids long. Written as DNA, the CDR3 is TGCGCCAGCAGCTTGGGGACAGGAACGTTTTACAATGAGCAGTTCTTC. Translated: CASSLGTGTFYNEQFF.

This clonotype was counted ten times or more. This chain uses TRBV12-3 or TRBV12-4 with TRBJ2-5; TRBD1 matches at 7 bases. The CDR3 length is 16 residues. V was clipped by 3 bases and J by 2 bases; unmatched bases: 9. CDR3 in DNA: TGTGCCAGCAGTTTTCCCTCAATGACAGGGCAAGAGACCCAGTACTTC. Protein sequence: CASSFPSMTGQETQYF.

The table lists this clonotype with a few counts. The chain joins TRBV6-1 to TRBJ1-1; D gene ambiguous. Germline V gene sequence: CDR1 MNHNS, CDR2 SASEGT. This CDR3 has 13 residues. V was clipped by 5 bases and J by 1 base, with 8 bases between them. This CDR3 is CASSITENTEAFF. CDR3 sequence (DNA): TGTGCCAGCAGTATTACAGAGAACACTGAAGCTTTCTTT.

This rearrangement joins TRBV3-1 to TRBJ2-7; D is possibly TRBD2 (5 bases). There are 14 residues in the CDR3. CDR1 is LGHDT, CDR2 YNNKEL, per germline (reference sequence). The V end was cut by 1 base, the J end by 2 bases, with 9 bases between. CDR3: CASSQAGNAYEQYF. The CDR3 DNA is TGTGCCAGCAGCCAAGCGGGGAACGCCTACGAGCAGTACTTC.

This clonotype was counted many times. The V and J genes are TRBV18 and TRBJ1-4; D is perhaps TRBD1 (6 bases). V lost 0 bases and J 8 bases, leaving 13 bases between the germline ends. Germline loops: CDR1 KGHSH, CDR2 LQKENI. This CDR3 region has 15 residues. CDR3 DNA: TGTGCCAGCTCACCACCGTCCAGGGGTCACGAAAAACTGTTTTTT. Translation gives CASSPPSRGHEKLFF.

Many counts were recorded for this clonotype. In DNA form, the CDR3 reads TGCAGTGCTTGGGGGGAGTTATATGAGCAGTTCTTC. It specifies CSAWGELYEQFF. The J gene is TRBJ2-1, the V gene TRBV20-1; TRBD2 is a possible D gene (6 bases). V lost 5 bases and J lost 8, with 13 bases in between. Germline lookup yields CDR1 DFQATT and CDR2 SNEGSKA (reference sequence). There are 12 residues in the CDR3.

This clonotype appeared many times. The chain links TRBV12-3 or TRBV12-4 to TRBJ1-1, with D hard to call. The ends were cut back, 5 bases at V and 4 bases at J, with 5 bases in the middle. This CDR3 contains 11 residues. The CDR3 DNA sequence: TGTGCCAGCAGTGTATTCACTGAAGCTTTCTTT. As protein: CASSVFTEAFF.

The rearrangement uses TRBV20-1 and TRBJ1-4, with a tentative D call TRBD1 (6 bases). CDR1 is DFQATT and CDR2 is SNEGSKA in the germline V gene (reference sequence). The V end lost 3 bases, the J end lost 7 bases, and 12 bases lay between the germline ends. This CDR3 region has 13 residues. CDR3 DNA: TGCAGTGCTAGGGGGGGGGCGGGTGAAAAACTGTTTTTT. Its protein product is CSARGGAGEKLFF.

This clonotype came up many times. This chain connects TRBV7-9 to TRBJ2-4, with 13 bases that match TRBD2. V was clipped by 1 base and J by 3 bases; unmatched bases: 6. Germline assignment: CDR1 SEHNR and CDR2 FQNEAQ (reference sequence). The CDR3 is 18 amino acids. CDR3 in amino acids: CASSLVGGLAGDKNIQYF. DNA of the CDR3: TGTGCCAGCAGCTTAGTAGGAGGACTAGCGGGAGACAAAAACATTCAGTACTTC.

This clonotype was observed a handful of times. V is TRBV19 and J is TRBJ2-1; 7 nucleotides align to TRBD2. Trimming removed 1 base from V and 9 bases from J; junction bases left unmatched: 3. The CDR3 runs to 13 residues. The V gene's germline CDR1 is LNHDA and CDR2 SQIVND (reference sequence). In DNA, the CDR3 is TGTGCCAGTAGTATAGCGGGAGGTGTTGAGCAGTTCTTC. Translating it yields CASSIAGGVEQFF.

The V and J genes are TRBV10-3 and TRBJ2-1, with TRBD2 matching over 8 bases. With V trimmed by 0 bases and J by 5 bases, 9 bases remained unmatched. Germline V gives CDR1 ENHRY, CDR2 SYGVKD. This CDR3 is built from 17 residues. The CDR3 nucleotides are TGTGCCATCAGTGAGTCGCGCTCAGCGGGAGTCAACAATGAGCAGTTCTTC. This encodes CAISESRSAGVNNEQFF.

The table lists this clonotype with a few counts. The chain is built from TRBV3-1 and TRBJ2-2; TRBD2 is a possible D gene (8 bases). CDR3 size: 18 residues. Trimming cost V 4 bases and J 6 bases, with 24 bases left between them. Germline CDR1 reads LGHDT; CDR2 reads YNNKEL (reference sequence). CDR3 region: CASSLPGGGTVSSGELFF. DNA of the CDR3: TGTGCCAGCAGCCTCCCCGGGGGGGGGACAGTCTCTTCCGGGGAGCTGTTTTTT.

This clonotype was seen at least ten times. The rearrangement joins TRBV2 to TRBJ2-1, with 7 bases matching TRBD1. V shed 8 bases and J 7 bases; nucleotides not matched to a gene: 8. CDR1 and CDR2 from the germline V gene are SNHLY and FYNNEI. The length of the CDR3 is 13 residues. DNA of the CDR3: TGTGCCAGCTATAGCAGGGGGTGGAATGAGCAGTTCTTC. Translation: CASYSRGWNEQFF.

Many counts were recorded for this clonotype. This chain joins TRBV15 and TRBJ2-5; D call uncertain. V shed 0 bases and J shed 4 bases, with 15 bases lying between them. The CDR3 consists of 16 residues. In germline, CDR1 is LNHNV, CDR2 YYDKDF (reference sequence). CDR3 sequence (DNA): TGTGCCACCAGCAGAGAGGTGAGTGGAAGAGGAGAGACCCAGTACTTC. It is translated as CATSREVSGRGETQYF.

This clonotype was observed many times. The chain joins TRBV12-3 or TRBV12-4 to TRBJ1-6; perhaps TRBD1 as D (6 bases). Trimming left V 3 bases short and J 9 bases short, with 12 bases between. There are 14 residues in the CDR3. The CDR3 DNA is TGTGCCAGCAGTTTTTGGTCCAGGGGTTCACCCCTCCACTTT. It yields the protein CASSFWSRGSPLHF.

V and J are TRBV11-2 and TRBJ2-7; the match to TRBD2 covers 9 bases. This CDR3 is 15 amino acids long. In germline, CDR1 is SGHAT, CDR2 FQNNGV. The V gene end was trimmed by 5 bases and the J gene end by 3 bases; junction bases not matched to a gene: 8. The CDR3 DNA reads as TGTGCCAGCAGCCATTTAGCGGGAGCAGACTACGAGCAGTACTTC. Encoded protein: CASSHLAGADYEQYF.